These 5 T cell receptor beta chains were all obtained from the same sample, sequenced in a study of human thymus T cells. Measured with immunoSEQ multiplex PCR; TCRdb has only the in-frame clones, and not every one. The sample lists tens of thousands of clones; approximately 93% were seen once. The sequenced material came from blood. The receptors shown here come from a boy less than two years old with a congenital heart defect but otherwise immunologically healthy.

The chain employs TRBV27 and TRBJ1-5; D remains ambiguous. Germline CDR1 is MNHEY and CDR2 is SMNVEV (reference sequence). There are 13 residues in the CDR3. The V and J ends lost 2 bases and 2 bases respectively, with 4 bases between them. CDR3 region: CASSLHRNQPQHF. The CDR3 nucleotides are TGTGCCAGCAGTTTACATCGCAATCAGCCCCAGCATTTT.

The chain has TRBV7-8 and TRBJ2-3; 12 positions agree with TRBD2. J gave up 2 bases and V 4 bases, and 1 base lay outside the gene matches. The CDR3 loop spans 15 amino acids. Germline assignment: CDR1 SGHVS and CDR2 FQNEAQ. CDR3 sequence: CASSWTSGATDTQYF. The CDR3 nucleotides are TGTGCCAGCAGCTGGACTAGCGGGGCCACAGATACGCAGTATTTT.

The V gene is TRBV7-8, the J gene TRBJ2-7, with D unresolved. CDR3 length: 14 residues. CDR1 and CDR2 from the germline V gene are SGHVS and FQNEAQ. Trimming left V 5 bases short and J 2 bases short, with 13 bases between. The CDR3 sequence: CASSHLQIPYEQYF. The CDR3 nucleotides are TGTGCCAGCAGCCACCTACAGATTCCCTACGAGCAGTACTTC. Looking up the rest from reference TRBV7-8 and TRBJ2-7 gives the full variable domain: GAGVSQSPRYKVAKRGQDVALRCDPISGHVSLFWYQQALGQGPEFLTYFQNEAQLDKSGLPSDRFFAERPEGSVSTLKIQRTQQEDSAVYLCASSHLQIPYEQYFGPGTRLTVT.

This clone has only one observation. The chain employs TRBV7-2 and TRBJ2-5; tentative D call: TRBD2 (5 bases). Per the germline V gene, CDR1 is SGHTA and CDR2 is FQGNSA. V was cut by 4 bases and J by 5 bases, with 8 bases left in between. This CDR3 has 12 amino acids. Here the CDR3 DNA reads TGTGCCAGCAGCTATTGGAGGGAGACCCAGTACTTC. This gives the protein CASSYWRETQYF.

This clone was picked up one time. This CDR3 is CASSFGGRGETQYF. CDR3 DNA: TGTGCCAGCAGTTTCGGGGGCCGGGGAGAGACCCAGTACTTC. The J gene is TRBJ2-5, the V gene TRBV27; D is possibly TRBD1 or TRBD2 (6 bases each). The ends were cut back, 3 bases at V and 4 bases at J, with 12 bases in the middle. Germline loops: CDR1 MNHEY, CDR2 SMNVEV (reference sequence). This CDR3 comprises 14 residues.